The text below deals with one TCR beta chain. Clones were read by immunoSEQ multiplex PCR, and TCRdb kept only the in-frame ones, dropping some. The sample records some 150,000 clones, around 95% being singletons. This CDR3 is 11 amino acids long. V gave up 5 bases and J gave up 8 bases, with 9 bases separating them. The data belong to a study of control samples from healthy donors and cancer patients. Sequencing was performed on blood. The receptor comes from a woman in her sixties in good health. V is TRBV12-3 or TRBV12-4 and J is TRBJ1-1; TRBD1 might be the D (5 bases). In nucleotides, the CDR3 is TGTGCCAGCAGTGAGAGGGGAGAAGCTTTCTTT. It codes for CASSERGEAFF.